This T cell receptor (beta chain) was profiled in a study of shared clonotypes between healthy human individuals. Study-wide results and limits: Naive subsets generally exceeded memory subsets in estimated richness.

Cells designated naive CD8 were CD45RO-negative and were positively selected for CCR7, with terminally differentiated effector memory CD45RA+ cells excluded. This table comes from immunoSEQ multiplex PCR, and its TCRdb copy is limited to in-frame clones, with some not included. The data contain hundreds of thousands of clones, 90% to 97% of them singletons. A word on this clone: The antigen remains unidentified.

Between the trimmed V and J ends, which lost 1 base and 5 bases, there was a span of 9 bases. Germline V gene data show CDR1 as MNHEY and CDR2 as SMNVEV (reference sequence). The CDR3 consists of 13 residues. The sequence came from a woman aged 30 to 39 in good health. Sample: naive CD8+ T cells sorted from blood. V usage is TRBV27 and J usage is TRBJ2-7; D is uncertain. The CDR3 sequence is CASSLFPGDEQYF. In DNA, the CDR3 is TGTGCCAGCAGTTTATTTCCCGGAGACGAGCAGTACTTC.